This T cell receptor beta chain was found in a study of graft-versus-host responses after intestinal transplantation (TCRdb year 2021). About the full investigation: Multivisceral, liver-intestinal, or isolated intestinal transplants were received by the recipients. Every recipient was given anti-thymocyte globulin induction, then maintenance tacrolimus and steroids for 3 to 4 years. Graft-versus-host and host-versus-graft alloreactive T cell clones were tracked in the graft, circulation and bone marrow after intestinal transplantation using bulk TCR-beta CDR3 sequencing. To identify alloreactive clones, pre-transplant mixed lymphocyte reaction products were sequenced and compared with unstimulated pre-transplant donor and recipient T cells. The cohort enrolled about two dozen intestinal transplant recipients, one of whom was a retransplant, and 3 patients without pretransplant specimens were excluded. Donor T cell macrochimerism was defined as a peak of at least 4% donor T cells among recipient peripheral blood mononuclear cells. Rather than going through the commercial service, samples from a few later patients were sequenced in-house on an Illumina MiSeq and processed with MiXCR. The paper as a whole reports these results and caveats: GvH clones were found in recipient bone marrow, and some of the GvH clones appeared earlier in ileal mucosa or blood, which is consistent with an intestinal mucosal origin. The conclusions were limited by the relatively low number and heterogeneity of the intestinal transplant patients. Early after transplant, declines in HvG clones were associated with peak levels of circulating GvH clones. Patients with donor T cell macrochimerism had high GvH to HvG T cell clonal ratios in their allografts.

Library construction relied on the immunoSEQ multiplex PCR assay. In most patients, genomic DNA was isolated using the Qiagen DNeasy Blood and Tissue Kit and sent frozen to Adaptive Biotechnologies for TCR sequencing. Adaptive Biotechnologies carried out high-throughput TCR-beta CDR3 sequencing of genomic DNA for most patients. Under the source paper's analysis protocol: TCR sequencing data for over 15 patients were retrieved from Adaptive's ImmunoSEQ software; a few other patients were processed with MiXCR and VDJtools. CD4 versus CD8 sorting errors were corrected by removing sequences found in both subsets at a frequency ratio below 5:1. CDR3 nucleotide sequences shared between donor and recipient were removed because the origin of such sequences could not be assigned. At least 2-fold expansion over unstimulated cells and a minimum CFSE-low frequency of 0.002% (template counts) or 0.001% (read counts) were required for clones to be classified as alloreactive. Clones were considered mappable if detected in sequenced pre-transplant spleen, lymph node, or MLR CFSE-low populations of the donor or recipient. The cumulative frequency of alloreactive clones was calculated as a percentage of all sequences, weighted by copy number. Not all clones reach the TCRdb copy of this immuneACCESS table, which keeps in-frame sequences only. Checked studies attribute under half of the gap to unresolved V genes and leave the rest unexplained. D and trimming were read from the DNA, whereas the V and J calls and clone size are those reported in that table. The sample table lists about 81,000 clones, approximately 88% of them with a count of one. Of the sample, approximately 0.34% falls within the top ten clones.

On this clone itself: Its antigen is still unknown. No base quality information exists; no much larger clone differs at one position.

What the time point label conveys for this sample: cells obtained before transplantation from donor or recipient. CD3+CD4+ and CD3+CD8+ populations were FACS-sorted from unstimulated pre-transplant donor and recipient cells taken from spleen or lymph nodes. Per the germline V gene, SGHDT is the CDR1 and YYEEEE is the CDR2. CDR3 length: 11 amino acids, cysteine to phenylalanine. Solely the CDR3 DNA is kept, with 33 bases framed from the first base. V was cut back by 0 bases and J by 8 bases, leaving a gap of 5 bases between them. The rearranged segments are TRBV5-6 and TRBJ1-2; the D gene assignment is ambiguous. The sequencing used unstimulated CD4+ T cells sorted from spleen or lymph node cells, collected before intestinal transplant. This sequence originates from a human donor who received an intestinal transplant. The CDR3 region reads CASSLVEGYTF. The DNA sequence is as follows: TGTGCCAGCAGCTTGGTAGAAGGCTACACCTTC.